This is a list of T cell receptor beta chains from one sample in a study of regulatory T cells in long-lasting Graves disease. TCRdb re-derived calls from the multiplex PCR reads in MiXCR, one entry per CDR3 protein. This table holds approximately 400,000 distinct CDR3 sequences, 15% to 18% found once. Source: peripheral blood mononuclear cells (PBMCs), taken at new diagnosis, from a patient treated with antithyroid drugs. All receptors come from a female donor with Graves disease. The CDR3 runs from the conserved cysteine through the conserved F or W. D genes are given only for firm matches. Size is stated for part of the rows, as once, few or many counts, or as a class when the clone is expanded.

>TRBJ1-6|-|TRBV5-1|-|13
TGCGCCAGCAGCTTGGCCAGTGATTCACCCCTCCACTTT
CASSLASDSPLHF
>TRBJ2-7|TRBD1|TRBV29-1|-|14
TGCAGCTTTAGACCGGGGACAGGCTCCTACGAGCAGTACTTC
CSFRPGTGSYEQYF
>TRBJ1-1|-|TRBV28|many|14
TGTGCCAGCAACCCCCACGATCCGAACACTGAAGCTTTCTTT
CASNPHDPNTEAFF
>TRBJ2-7|-|TRBV4-1|-|15
TGCGCCGGCAGCCAAGTACAGCAGGGGCCCTACGAGCAGTACTTC
CAGSQVQQGPYEQYF
>TRBJ1-5|-|TRBV12-3/TRBV12-4|many|15
TGTGCCAGCAGTTTAGGGCTAGCTAGCAATCAGCCCCAGCATTTT
CASSLGLASNQPQHF
>TRBJ1-2|-|TRBV2|many|12
TGTGCCAGCTCAAACAGGAACTATGGCTACACCTTC
CASSNRNYGYTF
>TRBJ2-1|-|TRBV4-1|many|14
TGCGCCAGCAGCCAAGATTGGGGCCCCCGGGAGCAGTTCTTC
CASSQDWGPREQFF
>TRBJ1-2|-|TRBV15|many|13
TGTGCCACCAGCAGAGGGACGGCCTATGGCTACACCTTC
CATSRGTAYGYTF
>TRBJ1-4|TRBD1|TRBV19|-|16
TGTGCCAGTAAGAACTATCTCCGGGACAGTCCGGCAAAACTGTTTTTT
CASKNYLRDSPAKLFF
>TRBJ2-2|TRBD2|TRBV12-3/TRBV12-4|-|15
TGTGCCAGCAGTTTAGCGGGGGGGGGCACCGGGGAGCTGTTTTTT
CASSLAGGGTGELFF
>TRBJ2-5|-|TRBV24-1|few|13
TGTGCCACCAGTGTGCAGGGAGGAGAGACCCAGTACTTC
CATSVQGGETQYF
>TRBJ2-1|-|TRBV20-1|-|17
TGCAGTGCTAGAGATTGGGAGGCGAAACGGAGACGGAATGAGCAGTTCTTC
CSARDWEAKRRRNEQFF
>TRBJ1-3|-|TRBV5-1|many|14
TGTGCCAGCAGCTTGGACGGCACTGGAAACACCATATATTTT
CASSLDGTGNTIYF
>TRBJ1-3|-|TRBV9|few|17
TGTGCCAGCAGCGTAGAGAGTGACAGTACTAGGGGAAACACCATATATTTT
CASSVESDSTRGNTIYF
>TRBJ2-7|-|TRBV6-1|many|9
TGTGCCAGTGGTTTCCAGCAGTACTTC
CASGFQQYF
>TRBJ1-1|-|TRBV12-3/TRBV12-4|many|13
TGTGCCAGCACCCCCGTCAGGAACACTGAAGCTTTCTTT
CASTPVRNTEAFF
>TRBJ2-5|-|TRBV7-9|many|16
TGTGCCAGCAGCTCACCCCCGGGGTCCCGGGGAGAGACCCAGTACTTC
CASSSPPGSRGETQYF
>TRBJ1-6|-|TRBV6-9|few|14
TGTGCCAGCAGTTACGGGCGGTCTAATTCACCCCTCCACTTT
CASSYGRSNSPLHF
>TRBJ2-2|TRBD1|TRBV6-1|many|16
TGTGCCAGCACCGTCTCGACAGGGGCCAACACCGGGGAGCTGTTTTTT
CASTVSTGANTGELFF
>TRBJ1-5|-|TRBV6-9|-|15
TGTGCCAGCAGTTACCTTACTGGAGGCAATCAGCCCCAGCATTTT
CASSYLTGGNQPQHF
>TRBJ2-1|TRBD2|TRBV24-1|many|17
TGTGCCACCAGTGATGCTAGCGGGGGGGTCTCCTACAATGAGCAGTTCTTC
CATSDASGGVSYNEQFF
>TRBJ2-4|-|TRBV11-1|-|18
TGTGCCAGCAGCCCTCTTTCGATCAGGGTTCTAGCCAAAAACATTCAGTACTTC
CASSPLSIRVLAKNIQYF
>TRBJ1-1|-|TRBV11-2|many|13
TGTGCCAGCAGCTTAGTATCCGCAGGGGTAGCTTTCTTT
CASSLVSAGVAFF
>TRBJ1-4|-|TRBV20-1|-|16
TGCAGTGCTAGGGGGTCGGGGGGCTCGGCTAATGAAAAACTGTTTTTT
CSARGSGGSANEKLFF
>TRBJ2-1|-|TRBV11-2|-|15
TGTGCCAGCAGCCTCAGTAATGGGCCGTACAATGAGCAGTTCTTC
CASSLSNGPYNEQFF
>TRBJ2-7|TRBD2|TRBV7-9|-|14
TGTGCCAGCAGCGAGACGGGACTAGCGGAGACCGGGTACTTC
CASSETGLAETGYF
>TRBJ2-1|TRBD2|TRBV2|many|15
TGTGCCAGCAGTGATGGCGGGGGAGGGCCGAATGAGCAGTTCTTC
CASSDGGGGPNEQFF
>TRBJ1-4|-|TRBV28|many|16
TGTGCCAGCAGTCCCAACGTGGGGGGGGTTGGTGAAAAACTGTTTTTT
CASSPNVGGVGEKLFF
>TRBJ2-3|TRBD1|TRBV12-3/TRBV12-4|few|15
TGTGCCAGCAGTACGGGACAGGGGGTCCCAGATACGCAGTATTTT
CASSTGQGVPDTQYF
>TRBJ2-1|-|TRBV7-9|-|15
TGTGCCAGCAGCCCCCCCAGGGCCTCTCCCAATGAGCAGTTCTTC
CASSPPRASPNEQFF
>TRBJ1-3|-|TRBV7-2|-|15
TGTGCCAGCAGCTTACAGGACTTCTCTGGAAACACCATATATTTT
CASSLQDFSGNTIYF
>TRBJ2-7|-|TRBV27|many|13
TGTGCCAGCAGCGAAGGGGTTTGGAACGAGCAGTACTTC
CASSEGVWNEQYF
>TRBJ2-7|TRBD2|TRBV28|-|15
TGTGCCAGCCTTTCGGCTAGCGGGCTCTCCTACGAGCAGTACTTC
CASLSASGLSYEQYF
>TRBJ1-6|-|TRBV4-2|few|18
TGTGCCAGCAGCCACGAGAGGGTCTCCAGCTCCTACAATTCACCCCTCCACTTT
CASSHERVSSSYNSPLHF
>TRBJ2-4|-|TRBV19|many|15
TGTGCCAGTAGTATAAGGGACAAACGAAAAAACATTCAGTACTTC
CASSIRDKRKNIQYF
>TRBJ1-3|-|TRBV7-2|-|15
TGTGCCAGCAGCTTAGGGGGGGCGCAAGGAAACACCATATATTTT
CASSLGGAQGNTIYF
>TRBJ2-3|-|TRBV11-2|many|17
TGTGCCAGCAGCCTCACTGGGAAGTACACCATGAGAGATACGCAGTATTTT
CASSLTGKYTMRDTQYF
>TRBJ2-3|-|TRBV6-1|-|14
TGTGCCAGCAGAACAGGGTTCGGCACAGATACGCAGTATTTT
CASRTGFGTDTQYF
>TRBJ2-5|TRBD2|TRBV28|-|13
TGTGCCAGCATTGCGGGGGGAATAGAGACCCAGTACTTC
CASIAGGIETQYF
>TRBJ2-7|TRBD2|TRBV7-2|many|14
TGTGCCAGCAGCTACGGACTAGCGGGAGCCGAGCAGTACTTC
CASSYGLAGAEQYF
>TRBJ2-1|TRBD2|TRBV7-3|many|17
TGTGCCAGCAGCCCAAGCTCTAGCGGCCTCAACTACAATGAGCAGTTCTTC
CASSPSSSGLNYNEQFF
>TRBJ2-3|TRBD2|TRBV20-1|many|14
TGCAGTGCTCGCGGGACTAGCGGCACAGATACGCAGTATTTT
CSARGTSGTDTQYF
>TRBJ1-1|-|TRBV6-1|many|14
TGTGCCAGCAGTGGCTCGGGGGGAGGGACTGAAGCTTTCTTT
CASSGSGGGTEAFF
>TRBJ1-1|TRBD1|TRBV28|many|17
TGTGCCAGCAGATTCAAAGGGACAGAGGAACTGAACACTGAAGCTTTCTTT
CASRFKGTEELNTEAFF
>TRBJ2-7|-|TRBV11-2|-|13
TGTGCCAGCAGCTTGATACAGGCTGACCGGGAGTACTTC
CASSLIQADREYF
>TRBJ2-5|-|TRBV12-3/TRBV12-4|many|14
TGTGCCAGCAGCCCGCGGGCCGGTCAAGAGACCCAGTACTTC
CASSPRAGQETQYF
>TRBJ1-1|-|TRBV5-1|few|13
TGCGCCAGCCAGGGATTTTCTGGCACTGAAGCTTTCTTT
CASQGFSGTEAFF
>TRBJ2-1|-|TRBV12-3/TRBV12-4|many|13
TGTGCCAGCAGTTCTGACTGGGGCAATGAGCAGTTCTTC
CASSSDWGNEQFF
>TRBJ2-3|-|TRBV28|many|14
TGTGCCAGCAGTTTGACCGGGGCCACAGATACGCAGTATTTT
CASSLTGATDTQYF